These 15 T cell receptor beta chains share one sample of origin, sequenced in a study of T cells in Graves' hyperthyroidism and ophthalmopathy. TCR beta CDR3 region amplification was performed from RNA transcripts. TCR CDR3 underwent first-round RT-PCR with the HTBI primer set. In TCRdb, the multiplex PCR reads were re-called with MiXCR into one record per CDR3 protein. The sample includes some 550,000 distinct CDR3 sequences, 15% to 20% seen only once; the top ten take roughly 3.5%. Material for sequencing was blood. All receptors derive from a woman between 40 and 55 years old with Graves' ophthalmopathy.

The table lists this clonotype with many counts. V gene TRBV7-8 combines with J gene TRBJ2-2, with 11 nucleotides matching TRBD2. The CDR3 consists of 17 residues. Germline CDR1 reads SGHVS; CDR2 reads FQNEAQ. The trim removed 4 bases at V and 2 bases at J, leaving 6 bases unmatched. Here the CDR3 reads CASSSSRLAGNTGELFF. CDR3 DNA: TGTGCCAGCAGCTCCAGCCGACTAGCGGGAAACACCGGGGAGCTGTTTTTT. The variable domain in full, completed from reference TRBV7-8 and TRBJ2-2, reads GAGVSQSPRYKVAKRGQDVALRCDPISGHVSLFWYQQALGQGPEFLTYFQNEAQLDKSGLPSDRFFAERPEGSVSTLKIQRTQQEDSAVYLCASSSSRLAGNTGELFFGEGSRLTVL.

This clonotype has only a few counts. The CDR3 DNA reads TGTGCCAGCAGCGTCCCCGGGAGCGGGGGGGCCGACACCGGGGAGCTGTTTTTT. Its protein product is CASSVPGSGGADTGELFF. V gene TRBV9 combines with J gene TRBJ2-2; 10 positions agree with TRBD2. Trimming at V came to 2 bases and at J to 3 bases, leaving 10 bases not matched to a gene. There are 18 residues in the CDR3. Germline V CDR1 and CDR2: SGDLS, YYNGEE.

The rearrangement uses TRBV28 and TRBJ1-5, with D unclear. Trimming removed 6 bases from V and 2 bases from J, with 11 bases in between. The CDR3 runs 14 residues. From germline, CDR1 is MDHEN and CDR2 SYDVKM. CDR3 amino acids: CASSYPARNQPQHF. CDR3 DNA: TGTGCCAGCAGCTACCCAGCCCGCAATCAGCCCCAGCATTTT.

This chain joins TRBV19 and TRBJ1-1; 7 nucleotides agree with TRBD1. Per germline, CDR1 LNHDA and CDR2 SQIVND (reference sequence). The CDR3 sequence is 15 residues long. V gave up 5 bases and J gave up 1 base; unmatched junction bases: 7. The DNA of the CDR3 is TGTGCCAGTAGTGGAAGACAGGGTTGGAACACTGAAGCTTTCTTT. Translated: CASSGRQGWNTEAFF.

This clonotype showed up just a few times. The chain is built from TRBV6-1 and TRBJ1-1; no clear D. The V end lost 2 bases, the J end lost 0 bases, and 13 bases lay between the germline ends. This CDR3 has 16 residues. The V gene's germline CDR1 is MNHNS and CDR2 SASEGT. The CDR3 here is CASSELGGGMNTEAFF. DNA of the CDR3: TGTGCCAGCAGTGAACTCGGAGGAGGAATGAACACTGAAGCTTTCTTT.

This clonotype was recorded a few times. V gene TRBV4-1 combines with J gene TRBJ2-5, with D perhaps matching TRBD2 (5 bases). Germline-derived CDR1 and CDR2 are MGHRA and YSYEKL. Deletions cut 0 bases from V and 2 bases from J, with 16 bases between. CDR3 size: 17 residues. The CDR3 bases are TGCGCCAGCAGCCAAGATCCTCCACGGGGAGTACAAGAGACCCAGTACTTC. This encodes CASSQDPPRGVQETQYF.

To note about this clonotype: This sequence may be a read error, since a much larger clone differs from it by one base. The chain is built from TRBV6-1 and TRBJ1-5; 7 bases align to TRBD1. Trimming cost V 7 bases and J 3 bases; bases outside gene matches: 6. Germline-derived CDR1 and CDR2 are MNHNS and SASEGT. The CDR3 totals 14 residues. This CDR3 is CASTLGQTNQPQHF. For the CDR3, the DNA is TGTGCCAGCACCCTGGGACAGACCAATCAGCCCCAGCATTTT.

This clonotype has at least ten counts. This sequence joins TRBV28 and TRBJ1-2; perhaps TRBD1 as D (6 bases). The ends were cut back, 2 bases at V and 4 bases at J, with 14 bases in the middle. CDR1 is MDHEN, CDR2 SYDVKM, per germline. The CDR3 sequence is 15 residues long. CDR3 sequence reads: CASSLVGQIRYGYTF. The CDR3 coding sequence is TGTGCCAGCAGTTTAGTAGGACAGATCCGCTATGGCTACACCTTC.

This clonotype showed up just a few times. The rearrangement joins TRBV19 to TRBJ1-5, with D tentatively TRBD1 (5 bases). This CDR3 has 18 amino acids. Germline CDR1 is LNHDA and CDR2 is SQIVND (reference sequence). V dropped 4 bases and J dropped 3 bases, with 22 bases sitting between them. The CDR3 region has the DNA TGTGCCAGTAGTACCCCCGCTGGGGGAAATAGGGCCAATCAGCCCCAGCATTTT. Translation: CASSTPAGGNRANQPQHF. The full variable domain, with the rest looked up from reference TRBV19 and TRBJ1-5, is DGGITQSPKYLFRKEGQNVTLSCEQNLNHDAMYWYRQDPGQGLRLIYYSQIVNDFQKGDIAEGYSVSREKKESFPLTVTSAQKNPTAFYLCASSTPAGGNRANQPQHFGDGTRLSIL.

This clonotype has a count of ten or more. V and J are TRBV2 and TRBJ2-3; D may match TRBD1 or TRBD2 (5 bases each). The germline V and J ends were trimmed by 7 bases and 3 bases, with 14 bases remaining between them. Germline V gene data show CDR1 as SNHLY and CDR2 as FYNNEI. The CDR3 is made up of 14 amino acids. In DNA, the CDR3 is TGTGCCAGCAAGAGGGGCGGGCAGACAGATACGCAGTATTTT. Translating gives CASKRGGQTDTQYF.

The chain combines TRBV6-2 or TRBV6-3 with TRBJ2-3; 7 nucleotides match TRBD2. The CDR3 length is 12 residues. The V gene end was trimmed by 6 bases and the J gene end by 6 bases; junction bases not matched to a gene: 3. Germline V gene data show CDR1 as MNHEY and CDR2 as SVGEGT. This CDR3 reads CASRTGGDTQYF. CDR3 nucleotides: TGTGCCAGCAGGACCGGGGGGGATACGCAGTATTTT.

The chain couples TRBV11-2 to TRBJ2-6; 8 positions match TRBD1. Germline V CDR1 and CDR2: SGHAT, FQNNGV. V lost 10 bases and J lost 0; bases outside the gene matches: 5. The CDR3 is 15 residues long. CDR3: CATTDRGSGANVLTF. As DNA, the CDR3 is TGTGCCACCACAGACAGGGGCTCTGGGGCCAACGTCCTGACTTTC.

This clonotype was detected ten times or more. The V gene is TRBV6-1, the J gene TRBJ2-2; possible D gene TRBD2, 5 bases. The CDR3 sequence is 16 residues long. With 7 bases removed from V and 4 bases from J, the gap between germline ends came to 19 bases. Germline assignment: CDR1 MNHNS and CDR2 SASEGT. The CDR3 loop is CASTPGFGMGTGELFF. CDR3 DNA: TGTGCCAGCACCCCCGGGTTCGGGATGGGCACCGGGGAGCTGTTTTTT.

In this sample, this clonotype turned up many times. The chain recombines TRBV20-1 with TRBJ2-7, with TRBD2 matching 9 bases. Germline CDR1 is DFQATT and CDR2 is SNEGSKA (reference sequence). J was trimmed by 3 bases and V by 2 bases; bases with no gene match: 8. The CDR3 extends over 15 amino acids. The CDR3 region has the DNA TGCAGTGCTAGACCGGGACTAGCAGCAGTCTACGAGCAGTACTTC. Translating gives CSARPGLAAVYEQYF.

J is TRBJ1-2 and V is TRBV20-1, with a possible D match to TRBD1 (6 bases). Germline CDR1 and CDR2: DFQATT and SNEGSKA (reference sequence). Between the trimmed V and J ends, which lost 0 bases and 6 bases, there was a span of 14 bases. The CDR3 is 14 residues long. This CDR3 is CSARDRRRGHGYTF. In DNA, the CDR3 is TGCAGTGCTAGAGATCGGCGCAGGGGCCATGGCTACACCTTC.